These 27 T cell receptor beta chains were sequenced from one sample in a study of Ad26.COV2.S vaccination and SARS-CoV-2 variants. Profiling relied on immunoSEQ multiplex PCR, and the TCRdb table lists in-frame clones only, not all of them. The profile covers some 320,000 clones, with 85% appearing a single time and around 2.2% taken by the ten largest. Treatment given: some 19 received Ad26.COV2.S at low or high dose, single or two shots; several received placebo; per-sample allocation not given. Following the first vaccine or placebo injection, samples were taken on day 63. Sequencing was performed on peripheral blood, taken in a trial of Ad26.COV2.S vaccine versus placebo. All receptors come from a person between 18 and 60 years old who received the Ad26.COV2.S COVID-19 vaccine or a placebo.

The chain recombines TRBV5-1 with TRBJ1-2, with D uncertain. The V gene's germline CDR1 is SGHRS and CDR2 YFSETQ. V shed 5 bases and J shed 8 bases, with 16 bases lying between them. CDR3 size: 13 residues. CDR3 sequence: CASSSPGEGGYTF. Here the CDR3 DNA reads TGCGCCAGCAGTTCACCCGGAGAGGGAGGCTACACCTTC.

The gene calls are TRBV19 and TRBJ2-2; 10 bases match TRBD1. The V gene end was trimmed by 5 bases and the J gene end by 13 bases; junction bases not matched to a gene: 13. Germline loops: CDR1 LNHDA, CDR2 SQIVND (reference sequence). The CDR3 runs to 15 residues. CDR3 nucleotides: TGTGCCAGTAGTGCCTTCCCGGGACAGGGGCCTAGGCTGTTTTTT. Amino acids: CASSAFPGQGPRLFF.

The genes are TRBV27 and TRBJ2-2, with D tentatively TRBD1 (5 bases). CDR3 length: 16 residues. Trimming shortened V by 2 bases and J by 1 base, and 11 bases separated the two germline ends. CDR1 is MNHEY, CDR2 SMNVEV, per germline (reference sequence). This chain's CDR3 is CASSLQGSQNTGELFF. The CDR3 DNA sequence: TGTGCCAGCAGTTTACAGGGCAGCCAGAACACCGGGGAGCTGTTTTTT.

This clone was detected once. The rearrangement links TRBV3-1 (or the pseudogene TRBV3-2) to TRBJ1-6; D gene uncertain. Looked up from germline, CDR1 is LGHDT and CDR2 is YNNKEL (reference sequence). The CDR3 is 16 residues long. Trimming stripped 7 bases from V and 0 bases from J, with 13 bases between. CDR3 in DNA: TGTGCCAGCAAAGGAACAAGAAGCTCCTATAATTCACCCCTCCACTTT. Translation: CASKGTRSSYNSPLHF.

The chain is built from TRBV7-3 and TRBJ1-2; D unclear. Germline CDR1 and CDR2: SGHTA and FQGTGA. This CDR3 is built from 13 residues. V lost 1 base and J 8 bases, leaving 11 bases between the germline ends. In DNA form, the CDR3 reads TGTGCCAGCAGCTTAAAGATGGACGGAGGCTACACCTTC. It is translated as CASSLKMDGGYTF.

The rearrangement uses TRBV7-2 and TRBJ1-2; tentatively, D is TRBD1 (6 bases). This CDR3 is 15 amino acids long. The germline CDR1 and CDR2 sequences are SGHTA and FQGNSA. Trimming pared 5 bases from V and 5 bases from J, leaving 18 bases between. The CDR3 is CASSPGATGLYGYTF. CDR3 nucleotide sequence: TGTGCCAGCAGCCCAGGGGCGACAGGCTTGTATGGCTACACCTTC.

The rearrangement links TRBV3-1 (or the pseudogene TRBV3-2) to TRBJ1-1, with D unresolved. Trimming pared 1 base from V and 11 bases from J, leaving 14 bases between. This CDR3 is 13 amino acids long. In germline, CDR1 is LGHDT, CDR2 YNNKEL (reference sequence). CDR3 nucleotides: TGTGCCAGCAGCCAAGGTCCTGGGAAGCTTGCTTTCTTT. Encoded protein: CASSQGPGKLAFF.

Only a few counts were recorded for this clone. The genes are TRBV9 and TRBJ2-1, with 9 bases matching TRBD2. Germline loops: CDR1 SGDLS, CDR2 YYNGEE. The ends lost 0 bases at V and 8 bases at J; junction bases unmatched: 9. This CDR3 comprises 16 residues. Written as DNA, the CDR3 is TGTGCCAGCAGCGTAGACTTGCGGGGGGGCATTGATGAGCAGTTCTTC. Protein sequence: CASSVDLRGGIDEQFF.

A remark on this clone: Other DNA variants within this sample encode the same CDR3. The chain has TRBV5-1 and TRBJ2-3; D perhaps matches TRBD1 (6 bases). V dropped 7 bases and J dropped 0 bases, with 12 bases sitting between them. The CDR3 covers 14 residues. CDR1 is SGHRS, CDR2 YFSETQ, per germline. The CDR3 region has the DNA TGCGCCAGCTCTGTGGGGGCTAGCACAGATACGCAGTATTTT. This gives the protein CASSVGASTDTQYF.

The gene calls are TRBV11-3 and TRBJ2-3; D perhaps matches TRBD1 (6 bases). The CDR3 contains 12 residues. From germline, CDR1 is SGHNT and CDR2 YENEEA. Trimming took off 5 bases at V and 9 bases at J, with 12 bases between the two ends. The CDR3 sequence is CASSKGVGTQYF. The CDR3 bases are TGTGCCAGCAGCAAGGGGGTTGGAACGCAGTATTTT.

The rearrangement links TRBV5-4 to TRBJ2-7, with D hard to call. Trimming took 4 bases from V and 1 from J, leaving 15 bases between them. This CDR3 has 15 residues. Germline CDR1 SGHNT, CDR2 YYREEE (reference sequence). The CDR3 sequence: CASSEGPVLSYEQYF. The CDR3 nucleotides read TGTGCCAGCAGCGAAGGCCCCGTTCTTTCCTACGAGCAGTACTTC.

The chain combines TRBV30 with TRBJ1-3, with D possibly being TRBD1 (5 bases). CDR3 length: 13 amino acids. Germline CDR1 and CDR2: GTSNPN and SVGIG (reference sequence). Trimming pared 2 bases from V and 3 bases from J, leaving 8 bases between. The CDR3, as DNA: TGTGCCTGGAGTTTAAGGGGTGGAAACACCATATATTTT. Translating gives CAWSLRGGNTIYF. Based on the CDR3 plus reference TRBV30 and TRBJ1-3, the full variable domain is SQTIHQWPATLVQPVGSPLSLECTVEGTSNPNLYWYRQAAGRGLQLLFYSVGIGQISSEVPQNLSASRPQDRQFILSSKKLLLSDSGFYLCAWSLRGGNTIYFGEGSWLTVV.

The V and J genes are TRBV5-4 and TRBJ2-2; D perhaps matches TRBD2 (6 bases). Trimming cost V 6 bases and J 2 bases, with 11 bases left between them. CDR3 length: 14 residues. The germline V gene encodes CDR1 SGHNT and CDR2 YYREEE (reference sequence). CDR3: CASTPTSNTGELFF. The CDR3 region has the DNA TGTGCCAGCACCCCGACTAGTAACACCGGGGAGCTGTTTTTT.

The chain joins TRBV21-1 to TRBJ2-1; the table calls TRBD2, which could not be checked here. TRBV21-1 is recorded as a pseudogene. The CDR3 covers 16 residues. Written as DNA, the CDR3 is TGTGCCAGCAGCTCCCGGACTAGCGGGGCTTACAATGAGCAGTTCTTC. It translates to CASSSRTSGAYNEQFF.

The gene calls are TRBV4-1 and TRBJ1-4; the D gene is possibly TRBD1 (5 bases). The CDR3 is 16 amino acids. Germline V CDR1 and CDR2: MGHRA, YSYEKL. Between the trimmed V and J ends, which lost 2 bases and 7 bases, there was a span of 17 bases. This CDR3 reads CASSQNFGGRGEKLFF. The CDR3 bases are TGCGCCAGCAGCCAAAATTTTGGGGGGAGAGGTGAAAAACTGTTTTTT.

The CDR3 sequence: CASSVGSWRGGNEQFF. The CDR3 DNA reads TGTGCCAGCAGCGTAGGGTCGTGGCGGGGGGGCAATGAGCAGTTCTTC. V usage is TRBV9 and J usage is TRBJ2-1; 9 bases line up with TRBD2. With 0 bases clipped from V and 6 bases from J, the junction kept 7 bases outside the gene matches. Germline-derived CDR1 and CDR2 are SGDLS and YYNGEE. The CDR3 consists of 16 residues.

The chain carries TRBV4-1 and TRBJ1-4, with D perhaps matching TRBD1 (5 bases). Looked up from germline, CDR1 is MGHRA and CDR2 is YSYEKL. V was trimmed by 4 bases and J by 7 bases, leaving 22 bases between them. The CDR3 spans 17 residues. The CDR3 here is CASSRDQAGSYTEKLFF. CDR3 sequence (DNA): TGCGCCAGCAGCCGGGACCAGGCGGGAAGTTATACTGAAAAACTGTTTTTT.

In DNA, the CDR3 is TGTGCCAGCAGCCAAGTCCAGGCAGGGGCCGAAGAAAAACTGTTTTTT. Translation gives CASSQVQAGAEEKLFF. The genes are TRBV4-2 and TRBJ1-4, with D possibly matching TRBD1 (6 bases). Germline V gives CDR1 LGHNA, CDR2 YNFKEQ. Between the trimmed V and J ends, which lost 1 base and 8 bases, there was a span of 17 bases. The CDR3 runs to 16 residues.

V usage is TRBV14 and J usage is TRBJ2-3; D remains ambiguous. CDR1 SGHDN and CDR2 FVKESK come from the germline V gene. The V end was cut by 4 bases, the J end by 1 base, with 9 bases between. This CDR3 has 14 amino acids. The CDR3 region has the DNA TGTGCCAGCAGCCCCAAAGAGCGCACAGATACGCAGTATTTT. Its translation: CASSPKERTDTQYF.

The chain has TRBV18 and TRBJ2-7; 7 nucleotides align to TRBD1. After removal of 4 bases from V and 6 bases from J, the junction contained 6 bases not matched to a gene. The germline V gene has CDR1 KGHSH and CDR2 LQKENI. This CDR3 contains 13 residues. The CDR3 sequence is CASSQGTAGEQYF. The CDR3 region has the DNA TGTGCCAGCTCACAGGGGACAGCCGGCGAGCAGTACTTC.

The chain carries TRBV6-5 and TRBJ2-5; D gene unclear. Trimming took off 7 bases at V and 5 bases at J, with 20 bases between the two ends. Germline lookup yields CDR1 MNHEY and CDR2 SVGAGI. The CDR3 runs 15 residues. DNA of the CDR3: TGTGCCAGCACCCGAACGGCTTACCTCCGGGAGACCCAGTACTTC. Translation gives CASTRTAYLRETQYF.

V usage is TRBV24-1 and J usage is TRBJ2-7; D gene uncertain. The CDR3 covers 13 residues. Trimming shortened V by 5 bases and J by 0 bases, and 7 bases separated the two germline ends. Germline lookup yields CDR1 KGHDR and CDR2 SFDVKD. Here the CDR3 DNA reads TGTGCCACCAGTGTTGGGAACTCCTACGAGCAGTACTTC. Translating it yields CATSVGNSYEQYF.

The chain employs TRBV10-3 and TRBJ2-7, with a tentative D call TRBD1 (6 bases). Germline CDR1 and CDR2: ENHRY and SYGVKD. Trimming took 6 bases from V and 2 from J, leaving 11 bases between them. The CDR3 consists of 13 residues. In DNA, the CDR3 is TGTGCCATCAGGCCGACAGGAACCTACGAGCAGTACTTC. Its protein product is CAIRPTGTYEQYF.

The chain is built from TRBV4-1 and TRBJ1-2, with D uncertain. V lost 3 bases to trimming and J lost 4 bases, with 15 bases between them. The V gene's germline CDR1 is MGHRA and CDR2 YSYEKL. The CDR3 length is 15 residues. DNA of the CDR3: TGCGCCAGCAGCCACGGTAAGGAGTTCGGCTATGGCTACACCTTC. Its translation is CASSHGKEFGYGYTF.

This clone appeared a single time. CDR3 residues: CASSLGRGASYNEQFF. The CDR3, as DNA: TGTGCCAGCAGCTTGGGCCGCGGGGCCTCCTACAATGAGCAGTTCTTC. The chain combines TRBV7-9 with TRBJ2-1; D perhaps matches TRBD2 (6 bases). V was clipped by 3 bases and J by 0 bases, with 12 bases between them. From germline, CDR1 is SEHNR and CDR2 FQNEAQ (reference sequence). This CDR3 has 16 residues.

This chain links TRBV7-9 with TRBJ2-1; the match to TRBD2 covers 13 bases. Germline V gene data show CDR1 as SEHNR and CDR2 as FQNEAQ (reference sequence). V was pared by 5 bases and J by 3 bases, with 13 bases of the junction left unmatched. The CDR3 is 19 amino acids. CDR3 nucleotide sequence: TGTGCCAGCAGCATGGGACTAGCGGGGACCAACCTAAACTACAATGAGCAGTTCTTC. Translation gives CASSMGLAGTNLNYNEQFF.

The chain has TRBV7-9 and TRBJ1-1; no clear D. Germline CDR1 is SEHNR and CDR2 is FQNEAQ (reference sequence). The CDR3 runs 12 residues. V lost 2 bases to trimming and J lost 4 bases, with 5 bases between them. Written as DNA, the CDR3 is TGTGCCAGCAGCTTAATGGCCACTGAAGCTTTCTTT. This gives the protein CASSLMATEAFF.